Described below is a single T cell receptor beta chain sequence and its context. The data derive from a study of blood T cells in healthy people across ages. The CDR3 has 14 amino acids. The V gene lost 6 bases and the J gene lost 2 bases, with 13 bases spanning the gap. Germline values: CDR1 MNHEY, CDR2 SMNVEV (reference sequence). Sample-barcoded 5' priming and a J-beta primer mix drove a second PCR of 7 to 11 cycles. TCRdb reprocessed the 5' RACE reads via MiXCR and lists one record per CDR3 protein. The sample records over a million distinct CDR3 sequences, approximately 39% being singletons. The sequencing input was blood. The rearrangement joins TRBV27 to TRBJ1-2, with a weak D call TRBD1 (5 bases). This receptor was obtained from a woman aged 18-29 years in good health. CDR3 sequence: CASRMGGGNYGYTF. The CDR3 DNA follows: TGTGCCAGCAGGATGGGGGGTGGAAACTATGGCTACACCTTC.